This T cell receptor beta chain was recorded in a study of blood T cell repertoires in COVID-19. Study information: Collection of acute and convalescent COVID-19 samples took place in the United States, Italy and Spain. The analysed material was cDNA or gDNA that came from T cells, B-cell-depleted T cells, or PBMCs.

Germline CDR1 is SGHRS and CDR2 is YFSETQ. The V and J ends lost 0 bases and 6 bases respectively, with 15 bases between them. The length of the CDR3 is 15 residues. Original data processing: Reference gene primer amplification yielded estimated nucleated cell counts. Libraries were prepared by immunoSEQ multiplex PCR; TCRdb keeps only in-frame clonotypes and omits some of them. That table is the source of V, J and clone size, and D and trimming were worked out from the DNA. This sample yields 70,000 to 90,000 clones, of which around 84% are seen a single time; 7.5% to 9.5% belongs to the top ten. The clonotype comes from a man aged 80 or over with active or convalescent COVID-19. The sample consisted of peripheral blood. The chain links TRBV5-1 to TRBJ2-5; possible D gene TRBD2, 5 bases. The CDR3 DNA is TGCGCCAGCAGCTTGGGGGGTGCGGGTAGTCAGACCCAGTACTTC. It yields the protein CASSLGGAGSQTQYF.